Listed below are T cell receptor beta chains from one sample, sequenced in a study of regulatory T cells in long-lasting Graves disease. TCRdb reprocessed the multiplex PCR reads via MiXCR and lists one record per CDR3 protein. Of roughly 400,000 distinct CDR3 sequences listed, less than 25% are singletons. Sequences were derived from peripheral blood mononuclear cells (PBMCs), sampled when the disease was refractory, from a patient treated with antithyroid drugs. These receptors were taken from a female donor with Graves disease. The CDR3 runs from the conserved cysteine through the conserved F or W. A D gene is named only where the DNA matches it firmly. Some rows have no size entry. The others give once, few or many, or a class for an expanded clone.

D,V,size,J,DNA,CDR3
TRBD1,TRBV29-1,-,TRBJ2-3,TGCAGCGTTGCCGGGACAGATTACACAGATACGCAGTATTTT,CSVAGTDYTDTQYF
-,TRBV29-1,few,TRBJ2-5,TGCAGCGGCGGGGGCGTAGAGACCCAGTACTTC,CSGGGVETQYF
-,TRBV6-2/TRBV6-3,few,TRBJ1-1,TGTGCCAGCAGTTATTTCGGCAGGGCCGTGGGGGATGCTTTCTTT,CASSYFGRAVGDAFF
TRBD1,TRBV15,few,TRBJ1-1,TGTGCCACCAGCAGGACAACAGGGGGCACTGAAGCTTTCTTT,CATSRTTGGTEAFF
-,TRBV30,few,TRBJ1-5,TGTGCCTGGAGTCCTTACGTTGGGATTGGCAATCAGCCCCAGCATTTT,CAWSPYVGIGNQPQHF
-,TRBV20-1,-,TRBJ2-3,TGCAGTGCTACAGTCAACACAGATACGCAGTATTTT,CSATVNTDTQYF
TRBD2,TRBV9,few,TRBJ2-5,TGTGCCAGCAGCGTAGGGACGGGGAGGGCGGAGACCCAGTACTTC,CASSVGTGRAETQYF
-,TRBV10-3,many,TRBJ2-7,TGTGCCATCAGTGATGGGGTAGCCTACGAGCAGTACTTC,CAISDGVAYEQYF
TRBD1,TRBV3-1,many,TRBJ2-5,TGTGCCAGCAGCCAAGGGACAGGGACAGAGACCCAGTACTTC,CASSQGTGTETQYF
TRBD1,TRBV10-3,-,TRBJ2-7,TGTGCCATCAGTGAGTCGATGGGGACAGAGACCTACGAGCAGTACTTC,CAISESMGTETYEQYF
-,TRBV2,many,TRBJ1-2,TGTGCCAGCAGTCCGGGCCTCCAAATGACCTTC,CASSPGLQMTF
-,TRBV11-3,many,TRBJ2-3,TGTGCCAGCAGCACGCAGGGAGATACGCAGTATTTT,CASSTQGDTQYF
TRBD1,TRBV7-2,many,TRBJ2-5,TGTGCCAGCAGGAAGACAGGGGGGTTGGAGACCCAGTACTTC,CASRKTGGLETQYF
-,TRBV28,many,TRBJ1-1,TGTGCCAGCAGTCCAGATCGGGCAGCGCAGGTACGAGCTTTCTTT,CASSPDRAAQVRAFF
-,TRBV20-1,few,TRBJ1-5,TGCAGTGCTAGAGTGTTAGGGGTGGACCAGCCCCAGCATTTT,CSARVLGVDQPQHF
-,TRBV4-1,few,TRBJ1-2,TGCGCCAGCAGCCAACCCGTGGCTCAGCGCTATGGCTACACCTTC,CASSQPVAQRYGYTF
TRBD1,TRBV3-1,few,TRBJ1-6,TGTGCCAGCAGCCCCGGACAGGGTTTAAATTCACCCCTCCACTTT,CASSPGQGLNSPLHF
-,TRBV20-1,few,TRBJ1-2,TGCAGTGCTAGCGAATATCTATATGGCTACACCTTC,CSASEYLYGYTF
-,TRBV6-1,many,TRBJ2-7,TGTGCCAGCAGTGAATGGAGGGACCCCTCCTACGAGCAGTACTTC,CASSEWRDPSYEQYF
-,TRBV2,many,TRBJ1-5,TGTGCCAGCAGTCAACGGGGTCTTAAAGGGCATTTT,CASSQRGLKGHF
-,TRBV5-1,few,TRBJ1-1,TGCGCCAGCAGCTTGGGCGGGGACCCTTATGAAGCTTTCTTT,CASSLGGDPYEAFF
-,TRBV6-2/TRBV6-3,-,TRBJ1-5,TGTGCCAGCAGTTACTTGGGTCGAGATCAGCCCCAGCATTTT,CASSYLGRDQPQHF
-,TRBV6-2/TRBV6-3,once,TRBJ2-1,TGTGCCAGCAGATCAAGCCCATTATCTTACAATGAGCAGTTCTTC,CASRSSPLSYNEQFF
TRBD1,TRBV28,many,TRBJ2-5,TGTGCCAGCAGGTACTCTGGGACAGGGTCCGAGACCCAGTACTTC,CASRYSGTGSETQYF
TRBD1,TRBV27,-,TRBJ2-7,TGTGCCAGCAGTTGGACCCAAGGGACAGGGGATTTTTACGAGCAGTACTTC,CASSWTQGTGDFYEQYF
-,TRBV20-1,many,TRBJ2-5,TGCAGCGCGCTCACCTCGGGAGAGACCCAGTACTTC,CSALTSGETQYF
TRBD2,TRBV7-2,-,TRBJ2-7,TGTGCCAGCACACCACTAGCGGGAGGGCTCGGGCAGTACTTC,CASTPLAGGLGQYF
-,TRBV7-3,few,TRBJ1-1,TGTGCCAGCAGCTTAAGTATCCGGGCGGACACTGAAGCTTTCTTT,CASSLSIRADTEAFF
-,TRBV18,many,TRBJ1-2,TGTGCCAGCAGCTTACCCGGGGACTATGGCTACACCTTC,CASSLPGDYGYTF
-,TRBV7-9,many,TRBJ1-1,TGTGCCAGCAGCCTATCCGTCGGGACGAACACTGAAGCTTTCTTT,CASSLSVGTNTEAFF
-,TRBV10-3,many,TRBJ1-5,TGTGCCATCGCCGATCCGGGCGGCAATCAGCCCCAGCATTTT,CAIADPGGNQPQHF
TRBD1,TRBV27,many,TRBJ1-1,TGTGCCAGCAGTTTACTAGGGGGACAGATGAACACTGAAGCTTTCTTT,CASSLLGGQMNTEAFF
TRBD1,TRBV28,many,TRBJ2-5,TGTGCCAGCAGTTTATTAGGGACAGGGGCACAAGAGACCCAGTACTTC,CASSLLGTGAQETQYF
TRBD1,TRBV30,many,TRBJ1-2,TGTGCCTGGGGGACAGGGGGCTATGGCTACACCTTC,CAWGTGGYGYTF
-,TRBV20-1,few,TRBJ2-7,TGCAGTGCTAGATCCAGGGTAGGCCCTTCCTACGAGCAGTACTTC,CSARSRVGPSYEQYF
TRBD2,TRBV7-2,-,TRBJ2-1,TGTGCCAGCAGCTTAGTAACGGGAGGAGTAACCTACAATGAGCAGTTCTTC,CASSLVTGGVTYNEQFF
TRBD2,TRBV20-1,many,TRBJ2-7,TGCAGTGCTAGAGTCCAGCGGGAGGGACCGTACGAGCAGTACTTC,CSARVQREGPYEQYF
TRBD1,TRBV27,many,TRBJ1-1,TGTGCCAGCAGTCCGGGGACAGGGAAAATTGAGGCTTTCTTT,CASSPGTGKIEAFF
-,TRBV18,few,TRBJ1-1,TGTGCCAGCTCACCACCGGGAGGGGCCACTGAAGCTTTCTTT,CASSPPGGATEAFF
TRBD1,TRBV12-3/TRBV12-4,many,TRBJ2-5,TGTGCCAGCAGTCAGACAGGGCCCGAGACCCAGTACTTC,CASSQTGPETQYF
-,TRBV11-2,many,TRBJ1-5,TGTGCCAGCAGTCCTGACAGCTCCAATCAGCCCCAGCATTTT,CASSPDSSNQPQHF
TRBD2,TRBV12-5,many,TRBJ2-5,TGTGCTAGTGGTTTGGCACGACTAGCGGATGATCAAGAGACCCAGTACTTC,CASGLARLADDQETQYF
-,TRBV14,-,TRBJ2-2,TGTGCCAGCAGCCAAGTTCCCGGGGAGCTGTTTTTT,CASSQVPGELFF
TRBD1,TRBV2,many,TRBJ1-5,TGTGCCAGCAGACCAGGGACAGCGAATCAGCCCCAGCATTTT,CASRPGTANQPQHF
-,TRBV5-1,-,TRBJ2-3,TGTGCCAGCATGCCCGGTCAGCCCCTCCCTCATACGCAGTATTTT,CASMPGQPLPHTQYF
-,TRBV6-2/TRBV6-3,-,TRBJ2-7,TGTGCCAGCAGGAGACTAGGTTCCTACGAGCAGTACTTC,CASRRLGSYEQYF
-,TRBV12-3/TRBV12-4,-,TRBJ2-1,TGTGCCAGCAGTCCCCGTCTTTGGCGCCAGGTATCCTACAATGAGCAGTTCTTC,CASSPRLWRQVSYNEQFF
-,TRBV11-2,many,TRBJ1-1,TGTGCCAGCAGCACCCCTAACACTGAAGCTTTCTTT,CASSTPNTEAFF
TRBD2,TRBV7-2,-,TRBJ2-7,TGTGCCAGCAGCTCCAGAGCCTCGACTAGCGGAAGTACCTACGAGCAGTACTTC,CASSSRASTSGSTYEQYF
-,TRBV7-2,once,TRBJ2-7,TGTGCCAGCAGCTTAGAGAGGGCAGGGGCCTCCTACGAGCAGTACTTC,CASSLERAGASYEQYF
-,TRBV28,many,TRBJ1-5,TGTGCCAGCCTAGGGGAAGCAGGCAATCAGCCCCAGCATTTT,CASLGEAGNQPQHF
-,TRBV12-3/TRBV12-4,many,TRBJ1-1,TGTGCCAGCAGTGACGTGGGCACTGAAGCTTTCTTT,CASSDVGTEAFF